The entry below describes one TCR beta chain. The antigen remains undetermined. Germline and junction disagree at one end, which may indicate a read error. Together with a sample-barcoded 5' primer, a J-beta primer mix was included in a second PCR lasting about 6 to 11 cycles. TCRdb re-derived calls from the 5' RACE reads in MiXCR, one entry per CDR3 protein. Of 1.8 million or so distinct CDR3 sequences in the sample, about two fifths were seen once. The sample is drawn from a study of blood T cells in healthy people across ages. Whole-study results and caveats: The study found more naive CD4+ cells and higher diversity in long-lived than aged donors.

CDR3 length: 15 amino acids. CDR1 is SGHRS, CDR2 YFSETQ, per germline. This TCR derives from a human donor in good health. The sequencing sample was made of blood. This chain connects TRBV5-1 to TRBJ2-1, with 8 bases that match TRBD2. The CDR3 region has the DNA TGCGCCAACAGCTTCCGAGCGGGGGCTTACAATGAGCAGTTCTTC. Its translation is CANSFRAGAYNEQFF.